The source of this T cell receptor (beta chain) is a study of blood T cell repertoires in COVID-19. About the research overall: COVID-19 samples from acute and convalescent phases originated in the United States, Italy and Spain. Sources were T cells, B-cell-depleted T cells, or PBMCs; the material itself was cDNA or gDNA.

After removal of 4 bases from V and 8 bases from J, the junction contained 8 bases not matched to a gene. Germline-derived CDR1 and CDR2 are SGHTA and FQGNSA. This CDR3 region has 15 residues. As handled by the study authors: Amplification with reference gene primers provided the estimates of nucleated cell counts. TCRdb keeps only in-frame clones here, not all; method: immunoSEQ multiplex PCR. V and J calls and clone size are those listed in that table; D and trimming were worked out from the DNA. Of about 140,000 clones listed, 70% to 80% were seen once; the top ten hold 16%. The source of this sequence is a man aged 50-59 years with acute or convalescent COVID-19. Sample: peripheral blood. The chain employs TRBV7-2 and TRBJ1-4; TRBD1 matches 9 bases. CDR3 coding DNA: TGTGCCAGCAGCTCACGGACAGGGGTGAGAGAAAAACTGTTTTTT. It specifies CASSSRTGVREKLFF.